This T cell receptor (beta chain) was observed in a study of blood T cell repertoires in COVID-19. There are 15 residues in the CDR3. Germline assignment: CDR1 SGHRS and CDR2 YFSETQ. The V and J ends lost 2 bases and 7 bases respectively, with 18 bases between them. Authors' data handling: Reference gene primer amplification yielded estimated nucleated cell counts. Clones were read by immunoSEQ multiplex PCR, and TCRdb kept only the in-frame ones, dropping some. The V and J calls and the clone size are those of that table, but D and trimming were determined from the DNA. This table has about 250,000 clones, 86% appearing once.

The clonotype comes from an elderly woman with COVID-19, enrolled during active disease. This sequence joins TRBV5-1 and TRBJ1-2; D ambiguous. Sequenced sample: peripheral blood. CDR3 sequence reads: CASSFASGVVGGYTF. In DNA, the CDR3 is TGCGCCAGCAGCTTCGCGTCCGGGGTTGTCGGTGGCTACACCTTC.